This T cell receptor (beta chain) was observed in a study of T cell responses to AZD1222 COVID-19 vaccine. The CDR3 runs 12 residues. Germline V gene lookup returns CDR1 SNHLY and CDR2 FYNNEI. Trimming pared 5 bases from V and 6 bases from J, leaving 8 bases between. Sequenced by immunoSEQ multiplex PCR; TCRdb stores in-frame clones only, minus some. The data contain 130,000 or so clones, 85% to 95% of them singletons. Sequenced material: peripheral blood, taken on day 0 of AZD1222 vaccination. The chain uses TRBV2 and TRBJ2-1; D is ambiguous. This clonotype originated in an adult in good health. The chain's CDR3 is CASSPAFNEQFF. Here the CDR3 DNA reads TGTGCCAGCAGTCCCGCTTTCAATGAGCAGTTCTTC.